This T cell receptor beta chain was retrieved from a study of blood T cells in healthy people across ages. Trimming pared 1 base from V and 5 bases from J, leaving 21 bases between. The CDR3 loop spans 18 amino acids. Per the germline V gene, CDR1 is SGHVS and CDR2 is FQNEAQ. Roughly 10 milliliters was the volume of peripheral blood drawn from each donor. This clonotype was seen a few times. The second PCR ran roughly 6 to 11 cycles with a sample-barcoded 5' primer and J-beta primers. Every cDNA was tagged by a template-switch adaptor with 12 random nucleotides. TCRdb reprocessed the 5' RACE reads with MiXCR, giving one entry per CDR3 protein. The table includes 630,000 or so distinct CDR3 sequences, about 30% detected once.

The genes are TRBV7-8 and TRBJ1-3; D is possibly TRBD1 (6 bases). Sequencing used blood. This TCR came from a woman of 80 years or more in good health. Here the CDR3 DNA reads TGTGCCAGCAGCTTAGGACAGGACCCACGAGGGCATAGAAACACCATATATTTT. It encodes CASSLGQDPRGHRNTIYF.